This TCR beta chain derives from a study of blood T cell repertoires in COVID-19. Looking at the study overall: PBMCs, B-cell-depleted T cells, or T cells were the source of the cDNA or gDNA that made up the material.

Method: immunoSEQ multiplex PCR; TCRdb's copy keeps in-frame clones and lacks some. The sample carries a few hundred thousand clones, 70% to 90% recorded once. CDR1 is LGHDT, CDR2 YNNKEL, per germline (reference sequence). With 3 bases removed from V and 6 bases from J, the gap between germline ends came to 8 bases. The CDR3 has 13 residues. This TCR came from a man aged 40-50 years with acute or convalescent COVID-19. The chain employs TRBV3-1 (or the pseudogene TRBV3-2) and TRBJ2-2; a weak D match, TRBD1 (6 bases). The sample taken for sequencing was peripheral blood. CDR3 nucleotides: TGTGCCAGCAGCCATCAGGGGTCCGGGGAGCTGTTTTTT. Amino acid sequence: CASSHQGSGELFF.